These 20 T cell receptor beta chains were all obtained from the same sample, sequenced in a study of T cells in Graves' hyperthyroidism and ophthalmopathy. RNA transcripts served as the template for amplifying TCR beta CDR3 regions. Using the HTBI primer set, a first-round RT-PCR was run on the TCR CDR3. Via MiXCR, TCRdb re-called the multiplex PCR reads, giving one row per CDR3 protein. The sample records about 560,000 distinct CDR3 sequences, less than 15% being singletons. The sequencing input was blood. The source of these receptors is a woman aged 40 to 55 with Graves' hyperthyroidism.

The sample holds a few counts of this clonotype. The rearrangement links TRBV6-6 to TRBJ2-1; TRBD2 matches 11 bases. Germline CDR1 reads MNHNY; CDR2 reads SVGAGI (reference sequence). The CDR3 has 19 amino acids. Unmatched junction bases numbered 16, after V lost 2 bases and J lost 7 bases. Written as DNA, the CDR3 is TGTGCCAGCAGTTACCCGGGGACTAGCGGAGCTTACCGTGGGAATGAGCAGTTCTTC. Translating gives CASSYPGTSGAYRGNEQFF.

The chain links TRBV7-2 to TRBJ2-1, with 12 nucleotides matching TRBD2. V was pared by 5 bases and J by 0 bases, with 2 bases of the junction left unmatched. CDR1 and CDR2 (germline): SGHTA, FQGNSA. This CDR3 has 16 amino acids. Written as DNA, the CDR3 is TGTGCCAGCAGCGGACTAGCGGGACGCTCCTACAATGAGCAGTTCTTC. Amino acid sequence: CASSGLAGRSYNEQFF.

This clonotype came up many times. The chain employs TRBV20-1 and TRBJ2-1, with D possibly being TRBD1 or TRBD2 (5 bases each). The V end was cut by 5 bases, the J end by 1 base, with 15 bases between. The CDR3 loop spans 15 amino acids. Germline CDR1 reads DFQATT; CDR2 reads SNEGSKA (reference sequence). CDR3 region: CSARDGLGSYNEQFF. CDR3 nucleotides: TGCAGTGCTCGGGACGGATTAGGGTCCTACAATGAGCAGTTCTTC.

The sample holds many counts of this clonotype. The V call is TRBV2, the J call TRBJ2-3; D ambiguous. Germline V gene data show CDR1 as SNHLY and CDR2 as FYNNEI. This CDR3 comprises 14 residues. V gave up 3 bases and J gave up 1 base, with 8 bases separating them. In DNA form, the CDR3 reads TGTGCCAGCAGTGATCCCGCGGGCACAGATACGCAGTATTTT. Translating it yields CASSDPAGTDTQYF.

This clonotype came up a few times. The CDR3 loop reads CASSGLYYSQDEQFF. CDR3 sequence (DNA): TGCGCCAGCAGTGGTCTTTACTATTCCCAGGATGAGCAGTTCTTC. V usage is TRBV10-2 and J usage is TRBJ2-1; no reliable D call. The V and J ends lost 4 bases and 8 bases respectively, with 18 bases between them. Germline CDR1 WSHSY, CDR2 SAAADI. The length of the CDR3 is 15 residues.

This chain joins TRBV10-1 and TRBJ1-6; D perhaps matches TRBD1 (6 bases). Germline loops: CDR1 WNHNN, CDR2 SYGVQD (reference sequence). The CDR3 extends over 13 amino acids. V dropped 5 bases and J dropped 7 bases, with 9 bases sitting between them. Written as DNA, the CDR3 is TGCGCCAGCAGTCCAGGGGTAAATTCACCCCTCCACTTT. Protein sequence: CASSPGVNSPLHF.

The sample holds a few counts of this clonotype. CDR3 coding DNA: TGCGCCAGCAGCCAAGATTACCCCACTAGCGACCATATCTACAATGAGCAGTTCTTC. Its protein product is CASSQDYPTSDHIYNEQFF. The chain links TRBV4-1 to TRBJ2-1; 7 bases agree with TRBD2. The CDR3 spans 19 residues. Germline V CDR1 and CDR2: MGHRA, YSYEKL. The V and J ends lost 0 bases and 3 bases, in that order; junction bases with no gene match: 14.

The chain is built from TRBV19 and TRBJ2-3; tentative D call: TRBD2 (6 bases). V lost 3 bases to trimming and J lost 9 bases, with 22 bases between them. CDR1 is LNHDA, CDR2 SQIVND, per germline (reference sequence). This CDR3 has 16 amino acids. CDR3 residues: CASSMGGEGRLSTQYF. The CDR3 bases are TGTGCCAGTAGTATGGGGGGTGAAGGACGACTCAGCACGCAGTATTTT.

The rearrangement links TRBV15 to TRBJ2-2; D might be TRBD1 (5 bases). V lost 1 base and J lost 5, with 11 bases in between. Germline V CDR1 and CDR2: LNHNV, YYDKDF (reference sequence). The CDR3 covers 15 residues. The CDR3 here is CATSRGTTNTGELFF. The CDR3 DNA follows: TGTGCCACCAGCAGAGGGACAACAAATACCGGGGAGCTGTTTTTT.

Many counts were recorded for this clonotype. The chain carries TRBV20-1 and TRBJ2-3; 7 nucleotides agree with TRBD1. J lost 1 base, V lost 6 bases, and 7 bases had no gene match. Per the germline V gene, CDR1 is DFQATT and CDR2 is SNEGSKA (reference sequence). The CDR3 has 14 residues. This chain's CDR3 is CSARQRGRTDTQYF. CDR3 in DNA: TGCAGTGCCCGCCAAAGGGGGCGCACAGATACGCAGTATTTT.

The chain combines TRBV6-1 with TRBJ1-4; 7 bases align to TRBD1. Trimming at V came to 5 bases and at J to 6 bases, leaving 12 bases not matched to a gene. The CDR3 covers 16 residues. Germline V lookup: CDR1 MNHNS, CDR2 SASEGT. The CDR3 here is CASSSDRGPLYEKLFF. CDR3 in DNA: TGTGCCAGCAGTTCGGATAGGGGGCCCCTTTATGAAAAACTGTTTTTT.

This clonotype has at least ten counts. This chain uses TRBV29-1 with TRBJ2-5, with a weak D call TRBD2 (5 bases). Trimming left V 6 bases short and J 1 base short, with 12 bases between. Germline V gene sequence: CDR1 SQVTM, CDR2 ANQGSEA. The CDR3 consists of 13 residues. CDR3 bases: TGCAGCGTCGGAGCGGAGATCCAAGAGACCCAGTACTTC. It translates to CSVGAEIQETQYF.

Only a few counts were recorded for this clonotype. The chain uses TRBV11-2 and TRBJ2-2, with D tentatively TRBD2 (6 bases). Germline CDR1 and CDR2: SGHAT and FQNNGV. This CDR3 region has 14 residues. Trimming pared 2 bases from V and 9 bases from J, leaving 13 bases between. The CDR3 loop is CASSLLEGRRELFF. CDR3 nucleotide sequence: TGTGCCAGCAGCTTACTGGAGGGCCGCAGGGAGCTGTTTTTT.

The chain has TRBV20-1 and TRBJ2-7; D gene unclear. The germline V gene encodes CDR1 DFQATT and CDR2 SNEGSKA (reference sequence). The CDR3 runs to 11 residues. V was pared by 7 bases and J by 1 base, with 8 bases between. The CDR3 here is CSVLPSYEQYF. The CDR3 coding sequence is TGCAGTGTTCTGCCGTCCTACGAGCAGTACTTC.

A remark on this clonotype: A much larger clonotype is one base distant, so this may be a read error. The chain employs TRBV7-9 and TRBJ2-7; 8 bases agree with TRBD2. Germline values: CDR1 SEHNR, CDR2 FQNEAQ (reference sequence). There are 15 residues in the CDR3. CDR3 residues: CASSAWVAGQYEQHF. Written as DNA, the CDR3 is TGTGCCAGCAGTGCCTGGGTAGCGGGGCAATACGAGCAGCACTTC.

At least ten counts were recorded for this clonotype. The chain is built from TRBV10-3 and TRBJ1-1, with D possibly TRBD1 on 5 matching bases. The CDR3 extends over 16 amino acids. V was clipped by 5 bases and J by 5 bases, with 21 bases between them. Germline values: CDR1 ENHRY, CDR2 SYGVKD. The CDR3 here is CAISLRDFRDGTEAFF. DNA of the CDR3: TGTGCCATCAGTCTCCGGGACTTCCGGGATGGGACTGAAGCTTTCTTT.

The table lists this clonotype with many counts. This chain joins TRBV6-1 and TRBJ2-7, with TRBD2 as a possible D gene (5 bases). The germline V gene encodes CDR1 MNHNS and CDR2 SASEGT. The CDR3 consists of 13 residues. V was shortened by 6 bases and J by 4 bases, with 13 bases between the two germline ends. The CDR3 region is CASSDDPGYEQYF. CDR3 sequence (DNA): TGTGCCAGCAGCGATGACCCGGGATACGAGCAGTACTTC.

This clonotype occurred many times. The chain links TRBV28 to TRBJ2-1, with TRBD2 matching over 10 bases. Germline trimming cut 5 bases from V and 7 bases from J; bases unmatched to any gene: 11. CDR3 length equals 16 residues. Germline V gene sequence: CDR1 MDHEN, CDR2 SYDVKM. The DNA for the CDR3 is TGTGCCAGCAGTCCCCAAGCGGGAGGGCCGAGAAATGAGCAGTTCTTC. It codes for CASSPQAGGPRNEQFF.

This clonotype came up many times. The chain joins TRBV11-1 to TRBJ2-7; 9 nucleotides match TRBD1. The junction had 4 bases not matched to a gene; V was cut back by 5 bases and J by 2 bases. This CDR3 region has 14 residues. Germline V gives CDR1 SGHAT, CDR2 FQDESV (reference sequence). CDR3 in amino acids: CASSITGGPYEQYF. DNA for the CDR3: TGTGCCAGCAGCATCACAGGGGGCCCCTACGAGCAGTACTTC.

This clonotype was observed at least ten times. J is TRBJ2-1 and V is TRBV3-1; TRBD2 is a possible D gene (5 bases). Trimming left V 0 bases short and J 0 bases short, with 6 bases between. The length of the CDR3 is 15 residues. CDR1 is LGHDT, CDR2 YNNKEL, per germline (reference sequence). CDR3 in DNA: TGTGCCAGCAGCCAAGAGGGGAGCTCCTACAATGAGCAGTTCTTC. Translation: CASSQEGSSYNEQFF.